This section outlines one T cell receptor beta chain sequence together with its context. Its matching antigen is unknown. This sample stems from a study of shared clonotypes between healthy human individuals. Overall study: Three plates each covered CD4 naive and memory; CD8 naive two, CD8 memory one.

The germline gives CDR1 SGHNT, CDR2 YYREEE (reference sequence). The V end was cut by 2 bases, the J end by 2 bases, with 11 bases between. The CDR3 totals 14 residues. Findings of the study overall: The sampled material consisted only of blood, and tissue repertoires are likely to differ. The study generally estimated greater richness for naive than memory subsets.

Together with CD45RO+ cells, CCR7-negative CD45RA+ TemRA cells were included in CD8 memory. TCRdb keeps only in-frame clones here, not all; method: immunoSEQ multiplex PCR. In the table there are around 88,000 clones, 60% to 75% of which are singletons. This TCR was sampled from a man aged 25-45 years in good health. Sequenced material: memory CD8+ T cells sorted from blood. Subset here: CD45RO+ cells pooled with CCR7-negative TemRA cells. This chain joins TRBV5-4 and TRBJ2-7; D could derive from TRBD1 or TRBD2 (5 bases each). CDR3: CASSFAGSTYEQYF. CDR3 DNA sequence: TGTGCCAGCAGCTTCGCAGGGAGTACCTACGAGCAGTACTTC. The full variable domain, its missing parts supplied by reference TRBV5-4 and TRBJ2-7, is ETGVTQSPTHLIKTRGQQVTLRCSSQSGHNTVSWYQQALGQGPQFIFQYYREEENGRGNFPPRFSGLQFPNYSSELNVNALELDDSALYLCASSFAGSTYEQYFGPGTRLTVT.